This T cell receptor beta chain derives from a study of T cells in narcolepsy listed by TCRdb under 2018. Study-level background: Healthy control donors were enrolled in the study alongside patients who had narcolepsy type 1 or type 2 (NT1, NT2). The study sought autoreactive T cells targeting hypocretin neuron self-antigens (hypocretin, TRIB2) in narcolepsy patients, using TCR Vbeta sequencing to track clonotypes in blood and CSF. General study outcomes and caveats: According to the report, autoreactive clonotypes were detected serially in the blood of the same patients and of different patients, but not in healthy controls. No sequences matching autoreactive T cell clones were contained in some blood memory CD4+ repertoires from patients and controls. Patients and controls had comparable numbers of sequenced blood memory CD4+ clonotypes, averaging about 40,000 and 33,000, respectively. HCRT-specific and TRIB2-specific autoreactive clonotypes were highlighted in plots that compared CD4+ T cell clonotypes in CSF versus blood from the same patient.

For TCR Vbeta sequencing, memory CD4+ T cells were sorted ex vivo from the peripheral blood of both healthy controls and narcolepsy patients. On this clone itself: Its target antigen remains unknown. The input lacks base qualities; no much larger clone sits a single base away.

The library was produced with the immunoSEQ multiplex PCR assay. This immuneACCESS table, as held by TCRdb, lists in-frame sequences with V and J called but not all clones. Of the missing ones, under half trace to an unresolved V gene in checked studies; the others have no known cause. This sample gives 30,000 to 35,000 clones in total; 75% to 90% of them show up just once. The ten most abundant clones make up 2.6% of the sample. Input material: CD45RA- memory CD4+ T cells from PBMCs. The intended sense of this specimen's cell subset or site label: memory T cells sorted ex vivo from peripheral blood. This TCR was sampled from a human donor with narcolepsy.

The CDR3 region reads CASSYQRAGDSPLHF. The nucleotide sequence reads TGTGCCAGCAGTTACCAACGGGCAGGGGACTCACCCCTCCACTTT. Recombination connected TRBV6-6 to TRBJ1-6, and the D gene may be TRBD1, 6 bases matching. The germline V gene (reference sequence) yields MNHNY for CDR1 and SVGAGI for CDR2. The CDR3 has 15 amino acids, counting the end cysteine and phenylalanine. Of the read, only the CDR3 DNA is kept; its 45 bases are in frame from base 1. The junction shows trimming of 2 bases on V and 10 bases on J, plus 15 bases between the germline ends.